The next 18 T cell receptor beta chains were all read from a single sample in a study of blood T cells in healthy people across ages. Primers used in a second PCR of roughly 6 to 11 cycles were a sample-barcoded 5' primer and a J-beta primer mix. One entry per CDR3 protein, called by TCRdb with MiXCR from the 5' RACE reads. The sample yields approximately 770,000 distinct CDR3 sequences, more than 45% seen once. Sequenced sample: blood. These receptors all come from a man aged 25 to 40 in good health.

The rearrangement links TRBV5-1 to TRBJ1-2; D not certain. The CDR3 runs to 15 residues. Germline loops: CDR1 SGHRS, CDR2 YFSETQ. Deletions cut 0 bases from V and 4 bases from J, with 13 bases between. The CDR3 nucleotides are TGCGCCAGCAGCTTGGGGTTCGGGCAGACCTATGGCTACACCTTC. It encodes CASSLGFGQTYGYTF.

The chain has TRBV6-2 or TRBV6-3 and TRBJ2-1; D perhaps matches TRBD1 (6 bases). V gave up 5 bases and J gave up 5 bases, with 19 bases separating them. Per germline, CDR1 MNHEY and CDR2 SVGEGT. CDR3 length: 16 residues. The CDR3 nucleotides are TGTGCCAGCAGTACCCCTAACGCCTGGGGGCACAATGAGCAGTTCTTC. Translating gives CASSTPNAWGHNEQFF.

This chain joins TRBV20-1 and TRBJ2-6; D perhaps matches TRBD1 (5 bases). The V gene's germline CDR1 is DFQATT and CDR2 SNEGSKA (reference sequence). The CDR3 sequence is 13 residues long. The CDR3 bases are TGCAATGCACCAGGGTCTGGGGCCAACGTCCTGACTTTC. Translated, it gives CNAPGSGANVLTF.

This rearrangement joins TRBV28 to TRBJ1-1; no definite D call. V lost 5 bases, J lost 0 bases, and 16 bases lay in between. Germline lookup yields CDR1 MDHEN and CDR2 SYDVKM. The CDR3 loop spans 16 amino acids. Here the CDR3 reads CASSQPWDNMNTEAFF. CDR3 nucleotides: TGTGCCAGCAGTCAACCCTGGGATAACATGAACACTGAAGCTTTCTTT.

The genes are TRBV10-3 and TRBJ2-1; possibly TRBD2 for D (6 bases). There are 14 residues in the CDR3. Looked up from germline, CDR1 is ENHRY and CDR2 is SYGVKD. Trimming removed 8 bases from V and 4 bases from J, with 15 bases in between. The CDR3 DNA sequence: TGTGCCATCGGGGGGATTAACCATTACAATGAGCAGTTCTTC. Its translation is CAIGGINHYNEQFF.

This clonotype turned up a few times. This chain joins TRBV7-2 and TRBJ2-1; 8 nucleotides agree with TRBD1. Germline V gives CDR1 SGHTA, CDR2 FQGNSA. With V trimmed by 0 bases and J by 11 bases, 6 bases remained unmatched. The CDR3 totals 14 residues. The CDR3 reads CASSLAGTGHQQFF. CDR3 DNA sequence: TGTGCCAGCAGCTTAGCTGGGACAGGCCATCAGCAGTTCTTC. Full variable domain (remainder filled in from reference TRBV7-2 and TRBJ2-1): GAGVSQSPSNKVTEKGKDVELRCDPISGHTALYWYRQSLGQGLEFLIYFQGNSAPDKSGLPSDRFSAERTGGSVSTLTIQRTQQEDSAVYLCASSLAGTGHQQFFGPGTRLTVL.

The chain combines TRBV3-1 with TRBJ2-4, with D possibly matching TRBD2 (5 bases). Germline CDR1 and CDR2: LGHDT and YNNKEL (reference sequence). This CDR3 comprises 12 residues. The V end lost 4 bases, the J end lost 7 bases, and 8 bases lay between the germline ends. The chain's CDR3 is CASSPSSNIQYF. The CDR3 DNA is TGTGCCAGCAGCCCCTCTAGCAACATTCAGTACTTC.

The J gene is TRBJ2-3, the V gene TRBV7-2, with 8 bases matching TRBD2. The CDR3 consists of 15 residues. Germline V gene lookup returns CDR1 SGHTA and CDR2 FQGNSA. V was clipped by 2 bases and J by 2 bases; unmatched bases: 3. The CDR3 is CASSLIAGPTDTQYF. In DNA form, the CDR3 reads TGTGCCAGCAGCTTAATAGCGGGACCCACAGATACGCAGTATTTT.

The chain combines TRBV7-2 with TRBJ2-3, with D possibly matching TRBD2 (5 bases). The CDR3 has 14 residues. Trimming left V 5 bases short and J 4 bases short, with 13 bases between. Germline-derived CDR1 and CDR2 are SGHTA and FQGNSA. The CDR3 DNA reads TGTGCCAGCAGCCCTCTGACTAACGCAGATACGCAGTATTTT. The encoded protein is CASSPLTNADTQYF.

About this clonotype itself: Relative to the germline gene, one junction end is altered; a read error may explain this. The V gene is TRBV3-1, the J gene TRBJ2-3; D is unresolved. Germline loops: CDR1 LGHDT, CDR2 YNNKEL (reference sequence). CDR3 size: 17 residues. CDR3 sequence: CASSHPGPLATTDMQYF. The CDR3, as DNA: TGTGCCAGCAGCCACCCAGGACCACTGGCCACCACAGATATGCAGTATTTT.

This clonotype was seen a few times. This chain joins TRBV29-1 and TRBJ2-1; perhaps TRBD2 as D (6 bases). The V end lost 7 bases, the J end lost 5 bases, and 12 bases lay between the germline ends. This CDR3 has 12 amino acids. The V gene's germline CDR1 is SQVTM and CDR2 ANQGSEA. CDR3 sequence (DNA): TGCAGCGAACGGACTATTGACAATGAGCAGTTCTTC. Protein product: CSERTIDNEQFF.

This rearrangement joins TRBV6-2 or TRBV6-3 to TRBJ2-7; D is unclear. Trimming left V 2 bases short and J 3 bases short, with 14 bases between. CDR1 MNHEY and CDR2 SVGEGT come from the germline V gene. The CDR3 runs 15 residues. The chain's CDR3 is CASSYGPTNSYEQYF. In DNA, the CDR3 is TGTGCCAGCAGTTACGGACCCACTAATAGCTACGAGCAGTACTTC.

The chain recombines TRBV6-5 with TRBJ2-5, with D possibly being TRBD2 (5 bases). The J call could be wrong; TRBJ2-7 is a better fit for the DNA end. The CDR3 runs 11 residues. The germline gives CDR1 MNHEY, CDR2 SVGAGI. The CDR3, as DNA: TGTGCCAGCAGTCAGCGGTTCGAGCAGTACTTC. This sequence encodes CASSQRFEQYF.

The rearrangement uses TRBV4-2 and TRBJ2-1; D gene ambiguous. The CDR3 length is 16 residues. Per germline, CDR1 LGHNA and CDR2 YNFKEQ. The V end lost 0 bases, the J end lost 7 bases, and 16 bases lay between the germline ends. For the CDR3, the DNA is TGTGCCAGCAGCCAAGAGCCCGGCCTAGTAGGGAATGAGCAGTTCTTC. This codes for CASSQEPGLVGNEQFF.

The chain recombines TRBV9 with TRBJ1-2; weak D call: TRBD1 (5 bases). This CDR3 comprises 15 residues. Germline lookup yields CDR1 SGDLS and CDR2 YYNGEE. V was shortened by 5 bases and J by 6 bases, with 20 bases between the two germline ends. In nucleotides, the CDR3 is TGTGCCAGCAGTTCCCCGTTCAGGGCGAATCATGGCTACACCTTC. Encoded protein: CASSSPFRANHGYTF.

This chain joins TRBV7-9 and TRBJ1-1; D might be TRBD1 (5 bases). This CDR3 region has 16 residues. CDR1 and CDR2 (germline): SEHNR, FQNEAQ (reference sequence). Trimming pared 5 bases from V and 1 base from J, leaving 17 bases between. CDR3 sequence: CASSPPSRVGNTEAFF. The CDR3 DNA follows: TGTGCCAGCAGCCCACCGAGCAGGGTGGGGAACACTGAAGCTTTCTTT.

The chain recombines TRBV2 with TRBJ2-1; TRBD2 aligns across 10 bases. There are 11 residues in the CDR3. Germline values: CDR1 SNHLY, CDR2 FYNNEI. This chain's CDR3 is CGTSGYNEQFF. The CDR3 DNA follows: TGTGGGACTAGCGGTTACAATGAGCAGTTCTTC. Looking up the rest from reference TRBV2 and TRBJ2-1 gives the full variable domain: EPEVTQTPSHQVTQMGQEVILRCVPISNHLYFYWYRQILGQKVEFLVSFYNNEISEKSEIFDDQFSVERPDGSNFTLKIRSTKLEDSAMYFCGTSGYNEQFFGPGTRLTVL.

This clonotype was seen only a few times. The V and J genes are TRBV20-1 and TRBJ2-5; possible D gene TRBD2, 6 bases. This CDR3 contains 14 residues. V was cut by 3 bases and J by 3 bases, with 14 bases left in between. Germline V gene data show CDR1 as DFQATT and CDR2 as SNEGSKA (reference sequence). Here the CDR3 reads CSARVGGFKETQYF. CDR3 DNA sequence: TGCAGTGCTAGGGTGGGAGGTTTTAAAGAGACCCAGTACTTC.